This record concerns one T cell receptor (beta chain) sequence. The data were taken from a study of T cells in localized non-small cell lung cancer. The method was immunoSEQ multiplex PCR; TCRdb's version includes in-frame clones alone and lacks a portion of them. This table holds 25,000 to 35,000 clones, 88% found once. This sample comprised peripheral blood, obtained before any cancer treatment. The source is a female donor of 60 years or more with stage III squamous cell lung carcinoma.

CDR3 DNA sequence: TGTGCCAGTAGTTTTAGAGGGTCCTCCTACGAGCAGTACTTC. Amino acids: CASSFRGSSYEQYF. The chain couples TRBV19 to TRBJ2-7; a possible D gene is TRBD2 (5 bases). The length of the CDR3 is 14 residues. Trimming took 5 bases from V and 0 from J, leaving 11 bases between them. Germline loops: CDR1 LNHDA, CDR2 SQIVND (reference sequence).